A selection of T cell receptor beta chains follows, all from one sample in a study of T cells in Graves' hyperthyroidism and ophthalmopathy. TCRdb ran MiXCR on the multiplex PCR reads and lists one entry per CDR3 protein. This sample has about 690,000 distinct CDR3 sequences, with roughly 17% found just once. The sample taken for sequencing was blood. These receptors were obtained from a man aged 45-65 years with Graves' hyperthyroidism. CDR3s include the opening cysteine and the closing phenylalanine or tryptophan. Fields, in order: D gene, J gene, clone size, V gene, CDR3 DNA, CDR3 protein. D genes are given only for firm matches. Only part of the rows carry a size: once, few, many, or a class if the clone is expanded.

NA | TRBJ1-3 | NA | TRBV9 | TGTGCCAGCAGCCTAGGGCTCGAGGGAAACACCATATATTTT | CASSLGLEGNTIYF
NA | TRBJ1-5 | NA | TRBV4-2 | TGTGCCAGCAGCCAAAGTGGCGGGAGGGAGCCCCAGCATTTT | CASSQSGGREPQHF
NA | TRBJ1-5 | NA | TRBV19 | TGTGCCAGTAGTATACTGTTGGGTGGAAATCAGCCCCAGCATTTT | CASSILLGGNQPQHF
TRBD2 | TRBJ2-7 | many | TRBV5-6 | TGTGCCAGCAGCTCTATAGCGGGAGAGGGCTCCTACGAGCAGTACTTC | CASSSIAGEGSYEQYF
TRBD1 | TRBJ1-2 | few | TRBV20-1 | TGCAGTGCTAGCTACAGGGGAGCTAACTATGGCTACACCTTC | CSASYRGANYGYTF
NA | TRBJ1-2 | NA | TRBV6-2/TRBV6-3 | TGTGCCAGCAGCCCGGGACCGATTGAGGGTGGCTACACCTTC | CASSPGPIEGGYTF
NA | TRBJ2-7 | NA | TRBV6-5 | TGTGCCAGCAGTTACTCTTTCGGACACTACGAGCAGTACTTC | CASSYSFGHYEQYF
TRBD2 | TRBJ2-4 | many | TRBV9 | TGTGCCAGCAGCGCCGAGGGGTCTAGCGGGCAACTAGCCAAAAACATTCAGTACTTC | CASSAEGSSGQLAKNIQYF
NA | TRBJ1-4 | few | TRBV9 | TGTGCCAGCAGCGTAGGTCACGCTGAGAAGCCTGAAAAACTGTTTTTT | CASSVGHAEKPEKLFF
TRBD2 | TRBJ2-3 | NA | TRBV6-5 | TGTGCCAGCAGTTCCTCGGGGGGGAGGGTCGATACGCAGTATTTT | CASSSSGGRVDTQYF
NA | TRBJ1-4 | NA | TRBV10-3 | TGTGCCATCAGTGAGTCTGGGACCCCTAATGAAAAACTGTTTTTT | CAISESGTPNEKLFF
NA | TRBJ1-4 | many | TRBV18 | TGTGCCAGCTCACCATTGAGAGGAGAAAAACTGTTTTTT | CASSPLRGEKLFF
NA | TRBJ1-5 | NA | TRBV5-1 | TGCGCCAGCAGCTTTGGAGGCCTAAAAGATAGCAATCAGCCCCAGCATTTT | CASSFGGLKDSNQPQHF
TRBD2 | TRBJ2-7 | many | TRBV2 | TGTGCCGGGGCAGTAGCGGGAGTCAACGAGCAGTACTTC | CAGAVAGVNEQYF
TRBD2 | TRBJ2-7 | NA | TRBV20-1 | TGCAGTGCTAGTCGGGAGGGTGGCTACGAGCAGTACTTC | CSASREGGYEQYF
TRBD2 | TRBJ2-1 | many | TRBV27 | TGTGCCAGCAGCTTAGTAGCGGGAGCGAACTACAATGAGCAGTTCTTC | CASSLVAGANYNEQFF
TRBD1 | TRBJ1-3 | many | TRBV27 | TGTGCCAGCAGTCTGCAGGGGGCTTTCGGAAACACCATATATTTT | CASSLQGAFGNTIYF
NA | TRBJ2-2 | many | TRBV28 | TGTGCCAGCAGCCAGGGGGGCACGAACACCGGGGAGCTGTTTTTT | CASSQGGTNTGELFF
TRBD1 | TRBJ1-1 | few | TRBV4-1 | TGCGCCAGCAGCCATTTGGGACAGGGTGAAGCTTTCTTT | CASSHLGQGEAFF
NA | TRBJ2-1 | NA | TRBV5-1 | TGCGCCAGCAGCCTACCTATCGAACCTAGGAGCTCCTACAATGAGCAGTTCTTC | CASSLPIEPRSSYNEQFF
NA | TRBJ2-1 | many | TRBV19 | TGTGCCAGTAGTATAGGAGAAGGGAATGAGCAGTTCTTC | CASSIGEGNEQFF
NA | TRBJ1-4 | many | TRBV2 | TGTGCCAGCAGTGAAGTGGGGCGGCAGACTAATGAAAAACTGTTTTTT | CASSEVGRQTNEKLFF
TRBD2 | TRBJ2-3 | many | TRBV11-2 | TGTGCCAGCAGTTCCCGCACTAGCGGGGGTTACACAGATACGCAGTATTTT | CASSSRTSGGYTDTQYF
NA | TRBJ2-6 | NA | TRBV28 | TGTGCCAGCAGTTCCCCGGGGGCGAGCTCTGGGGCCAACGTCCTGACTTTC | CASSSPGASSGANVLTF
TRBD2 | TRBJ2-3 | few | TRBV4-3 | TGCGCCAGCAGCCAAGGGACTAGCGGGTTCTCAGATACGCAGTATTTT | CASSQGTSGFSDTQYF
TRBD1 | TRBJ2-5 | many | TRBV29-1 | TGCAGCGTTGAGGTCGCAGGGGGCCTCAGGGCCCAGTACTTC | CSVEVAGGLRAQYF
NA | TRBJ2-1 | NA | TRBV24-1 | TGTGCCACCAGTGGCGCAGGGTACTACAATGAGCAGTTCTTC | CATSGAGYYNEQFF
NA | TRBJ1-1 | many | TRBV19 | TGTGCCAGTAGTATAGATGGACTCATGAACACTGAAGCTTTCTTT | CASSIDGLMNTEAFF
NA | TRBJ2-3 | many | TRBV9 | TGTGCCAGCAGCGTAGAGGGGGGAGCCACAGATACGCAGTATTTT | CASSVEGGATDTQYF
NA | TRBJ1-5 | few | TRBV6-6 | TGTGCCAGCAGTTACTCGTTGCAGGGTCGAAATCAGCCCCAGCATTTT | CASSYSLQGRNQPQHF
NA | TRBJ2-1 | many | TRBV2 | TGTGCCAGCAGTGGGGCGTCTACCGGGCAGTTCTTC | CASSGASTGQFF
TRBD2 | TRBJ2-5 | NA | TRBV5-1 | TGCGCCAGCAGCTTGGTTTACAAAGCGGGAGGCCGGGTCCGGGAGACCCAGTACTTC | CASSLVYKAGGRVRETQYF
NA | TRBJ2-7 | few | TRBV11-2 | TGTGCCAGCAGCTCGGTCGGAGGTGGGGCGAACGTAGACGAGCAGTACTTC | CASSSVGGGANVDEQYF
NA | TRBJ2-2 | few | TRBV30 | TGTGCCTGGACTAAAGGCGGGGAGCTGTTTTTT | CAWTKGGELFF
TRBD2 | TRBJ2-7 | NA | TRBV14 | TGTGCCAGCAGCCTCGGTAGCGGGAGTGGGTACGAGCAGTACTTC | CASSLGSGSGYEQYF
TRBD1 | TRBJ1-3 | many | TRBV29-1 | TGCAGCGTCCGGGACAGGGGCTCTGGAAACACCATATATTTT | CSVRDRGSGNTIYF
TRBD1 | TRBJ2-7 | NA | TRBV2 | TGTGCCAGCAGCCTAAACCCGGGACAGGGGTCTGACGAGCAGTACTTC | CASSLNPGQGSDEQYF
TRBD1 | TRBJ2-1 | many | TRBV12-3/TRBV12-4 | TGTGCCAGTAGTTTAGGGACAGGGGGCGTAAATGAGCAGTTCTTC | CASSLGTGGVNEQFF
NA | TRBJ2-2 | NA | TRBV27 | TGTGCCAGCAGTTTCATCGCGAAACTAGCCGTGGCCGGGGAGCTGTTTTTT | CASSFIAKLAVAGELFF
NA | TRBJ1-2 | NA | TRBV14 | TGTGCCAGCAGCCAAGAAGCCACGGTTTATGGCTACACCTTC | CASSQEATVYGYTF
NA | TRBJ2-7 | many | TRBV13 | TGTGCCAGCAGCTTAGAGGTACACGAGCAGTACTTC | CASSLEVHEQYF
TRBD1 | TRBJ1-4 | few | TRBV6-2/TRBV6-3 | TGTGCCAGCAGTCCCGGGACAGGGGGCCGGGGTGAAAAACTGTTTTTT | CASSPGTGGRGEKLFF
TRBD1 | TRBJ1-2 | few | TRBV7-9 | TGTGCCAGCAGCCCGACAGGGCTAGGCTACACCTTC | CASSPTGLGYTF
NA | TRBJ2-1 | NA | TRBV7-8 | TGTGCCAGCAGCCTGAGACTGAACAATGAGCAGTTCTTC | CASSLRLNNEQFF
NA | TRBJ2-1 | NA | TRBV7-9 | TGTGCCAGCAGCTTAGCAAACCGGGAAGGTAATGAGCAGTTCTTC | CASSLANREGNEQFF
NA | TRBJ2-7 | many | TRBV12-3/TRBV12-4 | TGTGCCAGCAGTTATCAACAGGGCTCCTACGAGCAGTACTTC | CASSYQQGSYEQYF
NA | TRBJ2-7 | many | TRBV7-9 | TGTGCCAGCAGTCGACAGGATTACTACGAGCAGTACTTC | CASSRQDYYEQYF
NA | TRBJ2-4 | NA | TRBV19 | TGTGCCAGTAGTCGGGCAGGTCTAGCCAAAAACATTCAGTACTTC | CASSRAGLAKNIQYF
TRBD2 | TRBJ2-1 | NA | TRBV30 | TGTGCCTTAATACTAGCGGGAGGGCCCGATGAGCAGTTCTTC | CALILAGGPDEQFF